This T cell receptor beta chain appears in the sequencing data of a study of metastatic and nonmetastatic thyroid tumors. Study background: Repertoire data that came from the blood and tumor or nodule tissue of malignant and benign thyroid patients were compared. The study, taken as a whole, reports: According to reports, the diversity of TCR beta was significantly higher in malignant thyroid tumors than in benign nodules, and this held in both blood and tumor samples.

Regarding this clone: Its target is not known.

Every patient was untreated before thyroid surgery. Original data processing: To classify distant metastasis in papillary thyroid cancer, a model was built from CDR3 differences across clinicopathological groups. TCRdb re-analyzed the PCR reads using MiXCR. Here the V and J calls rest on TCRdb's processing, not on the authors' analysis. This table has about 14,000 clones, approximately 30% appearing once. Germline V gene data show CDR1 as GTSNPN and CDR2 as SVGIG (reference sequence). The CDR3 contains 17 residues. The J segment lost 4 bases and the V segment lost 4 bases, leaving 12 bases of the junction unmatched.

The clonotype originates from a female donor with papillary thyroid cancer or a benign thyroid nodule (not recorded which). Some clones in this sample may be carry-over from other donors' samples. The sample taken for sequencing was tumor tissue. This sequence joins TRBV30 and TRBJ1-3; 11 bases fit TRBD1. The CDR3, as DNA: TGTGCCTGGACGTCCAGGGACAGGGGGAGTGTCGGAAACACCATATATTTT. It yields the protein CAWTSRDRGSVGNTIYF.